This TCR beta chain was found in a study of human T cells and chemical hapten exposure. Study-level background: Subjects had 2% DPC placed on roughly 2 cm by roughly 2 cm of upper inner arm skin for sensitization. Across samples, TCR yields varied, mostly owing to small differences in pooled library volumes.

TCRdb reprocessed the RACE reads via MiXCR and lists one record per CDR3 protein. This table has roughly 86,000 distinct CDR3 sequences, about 10% appearing once. Trimming cost V 4 bases and J 0 bases, with 18 bases left between them. CDR1 and CDR2 from the germline V gene are SEHNR and FQNEAQ (reference sequence). The CDR3 is 18 residues long. As to time point: patch test 1, 2 weeks after DPC sensitization. Stated treatment: therapeutic diphenylcyclopropenone sensitization with weekly scalp DPC. The sequencing used whole blood, collected in connection with sensitization to the hapten diphenylcyclopropenone (DPC). This chain joins TRBV7-9 and TRBJ1-4, with a possible D match to TRBD1 (5 bases). This sequence was found in a man in his forties with alopecia areata. Some clones in this sample may be carry-over from other donors' samples. The CDR3 coding sequence is TGTGCCAGCAGCTCCCATTCGGGGGGAATAGCAACTAATGAAAAACTGTTTTTT. Its protein product is CASSSHSGGIATNEKLFF.